This is a list of T cell receptor beta chains from one sample in a study of OX40 agonist ivuxolimab in advanced cancers. Produced via immunoSEQ multiplex PCR; TCRdb's table is partial and in-frame only. The sample consists of tens of thousands of clones, approximately 89% of them appearing once. The specimen comprised CD4+ or CD8+ T cells sorted from blood, sampled in a trial of the OX40 agonist ivuxolimab. The receptors were gathered from an adult with an advanced solid tumor such as melanoma, head and neck, liver or kidney cancer. Each CDR3 is given with its conserved first and last residue. The D gene is left open where the match is weak. Expanded clones get a size class; other rows say once, few or many, or leave the size out.

clone_size: .; d_call: TRBD2; j_call: TRBJ2-3; v_call: TRBV19; cdr3_nt: TGTGCCAGTAGTTCCGGGACTAGCGGGAGGGATACGCAGTATTTT; cdr3_aa: CASSSGTSGRDTQYF
clone_size: once; d_call: .; j_call: TRBJ2-2; v_call: TRBV7-3; cdr3_nt: TGTGCCAGCAGAGACACCGGGGAGCTGTTTTTT; cdr3_aa: CASRDTGELFF
clone_size: .; d_call: .; j_call: TRBJ1-4; v_call: TRBV5-1; cdr3_nt: TGCGCCAGCAGCCCGGGTGGACAGAGTAATGAAAAACTGTTTTTT; cdr3_aa: CASSPGGQSNEKLFF
clone_size: .; d_call: .; j_call: TRBJ1-1; v_call: TRBV7-6; cdr3_nt: TGTGCCAGCAGCTTAAAGCAGGGGTTCGGCGGCACTGAAGCTTTCTTT; cdr3_aa: CASSLKQGFGGTEAFF
clone_size: .; d_call: .; j_call: TRBJ2-2; v_call: TRBV19; cdr3_nt: TGTGCCAGCCGGGGCACCGGGGAGCTGTTTTTT; cdr3_aa: CASRGTGELFF
clone_size: .; d_call: .; j_call: TRBJ1-5; v_call: TRBV28; cdr3_nt: TGTGCCAGCAGCCGGGGGGGTCAGCCCCAGCATTTT; cdr3_aa: CASSRGGQPQHF
clone_size: .; d_call: .; j_call: TRBJ2-7; v_call: TRBV5-4; cdr3_nt: TGTGCCAGCAGCTTGGCCGGGCAAGGGGGCTACGAGCAGTACTTC; cdr3_aa: CASSLAGQGGYEQYF
clone_size: .; d_call: .; j_call: TRBJ2-3; v_call: TRBV5-4; cdr3_nt: TGTGCCAGCAGCCCCTCGGGGGTTATAGCTCCCGATACGCAGTATTTT; cdr3_aa: CASSPSGVIAPDTQYF
clone_size: .; d_call: TRBD1; j_call: TRBJ1-2; v_call: TRBV5-1; cdr3_nt: TGCGCCAGCAGCCTACAGGGGGGGACTAACTATGGCTACACCTTC; cdr3_aa: CASSLQGGTNYGYTF
clone_size: .; d_call: TRBD1; j_call: TRBJ2-7; v_call: TRBV5-1; cdr3_nt: TGCGCCAGCAGCAAAGACAGGGGGAGCTCCTACGAGCAGTACTTC; cdr3_aa: CASSKDRGSSYEQYF
clone_size: few; d_call: .; j_call: TRBJ1-6; v_call: TRBV7-2; cdr3_nt: TGTGCCAGCAGCTTGGGGCCCAGTCGCTCCTATAATTCACCCCTCCACTTT; cdr3_aa: CASSLGPSRSYNSPLHF
clone_size: .; d_call: .; j_call: TRBJ2-3; v_call: TRBV5-4; cdr3_nt: TGTGCCAGCAGCTCAGTGGGTAGGTTGCCAGGCACAGATACGCAGTATTTT; cdr3_aa: CASSSVGRLPGTDTQYF
clone_size: .; d_call: .; j_call: TRBJ1-1; v_call: TRBV7-8; cdr3_nt: TGTGCCAGCAGCTTAGCTCAAGGAGCTTTCTTT; cdr3_aa: CASSLAQGAFF
clone_size: few; d_call: .; j_call: TRBJ1-1; v_call: TRBV29-1; cdr3_nt: TGCAGCGTTGAAGGCAGGAACACTGAAGCTTTCTTT; cdr3_aa: CSVEGRNTEAFF
clone_size: once; d_call: .; j_call: TRBJ2-2; v_call: TRBV6-4; cdr3_nt: TGTGCCAGCAGTGACGTAAACACCGGGGAGCTGTTTTTT; cdr3_aa: CASSDVNTGELFF